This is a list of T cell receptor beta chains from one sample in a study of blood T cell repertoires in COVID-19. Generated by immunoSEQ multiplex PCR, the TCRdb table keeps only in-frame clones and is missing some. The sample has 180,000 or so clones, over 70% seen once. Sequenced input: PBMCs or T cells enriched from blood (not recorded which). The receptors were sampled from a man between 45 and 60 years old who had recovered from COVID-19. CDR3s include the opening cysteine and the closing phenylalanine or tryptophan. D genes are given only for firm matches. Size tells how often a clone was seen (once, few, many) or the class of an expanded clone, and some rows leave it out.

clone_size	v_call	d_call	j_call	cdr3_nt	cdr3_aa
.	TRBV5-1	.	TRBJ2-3	TGCGCCAGCAGCATCAGCGGTAGCACAGATACGCAGTATTTT	CASSISGSTDTQYF
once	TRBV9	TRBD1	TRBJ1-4	TGTGCCAGCAGCGTAGGGACAGGCGGGTTAGCTAATGAAAAACTGTTTTTT	CASSVGTGGLANEKLFF
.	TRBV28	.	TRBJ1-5	TGTGCCAGCAGTGAGAGTAGCAATCAGCCCCAGCATTTT	CASSESSNQPQHF
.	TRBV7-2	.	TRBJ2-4	TGTGCCAGCAGCTTGAAGGGACTAGCCAAAAACATTCAGTACTTC	CASSLKGLAKNIQYF
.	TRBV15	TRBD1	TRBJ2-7	TGTGCCACCAGCAGAGAAGCAGGGGGCTACGAGCAGTACTTC	CATSREAGGYEQYF
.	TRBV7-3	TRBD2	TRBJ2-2	TGTGCCAGCAGCTTAACCCCCGGGGGGGTAGACACCGGGGAGCTGTTTTTT	CASSLTPGGVDTGELFF
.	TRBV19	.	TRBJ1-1	TGTGCCAGTAGCAAAGGACAGAGAGAAGCTTTCTTT	CASSKGQREAFF
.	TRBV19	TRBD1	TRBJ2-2	TGTGCCAGTAAGCGGGACAGGGGTGTTCACACCGGGGAGCTGTTTTTT	CASKRDRGVHTGELFF
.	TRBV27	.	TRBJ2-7	TGTGCCAGCAGGGGGGGTATAGAGACAACCGACGAGCAGTACTTC	CASRGGIETTDEQYF
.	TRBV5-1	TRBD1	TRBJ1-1	TGCGCCAGCAGCCCCAAAATGTCCCAGGACAGGGTTATTAGGACTGAAGCTTTCTTT	CASSPKMSQDRVIRTEAFF
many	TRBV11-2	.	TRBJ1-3	TGTGCCAGCAGCTTGGGCTGGGGAAACACCATATATTTT	CASSLGWGNTIYF
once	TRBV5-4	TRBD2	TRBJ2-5	TGTGCCAGCAGCTTGAACCTACCTGCGGGAGATTCAGAGACCCAGTACTTC	CASSLNLPAGDSETQYF
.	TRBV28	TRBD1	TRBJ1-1	TGTGCCAGCACCACGGGGACAGGGGGCCATACTGAAGCTTTCTTT	CASTTGTGGHTEAFF
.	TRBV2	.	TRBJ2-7	TGTGCCAGCAGTGAACACCAGATACCCTACGAGCAGTACTTC	CASSEHQIPYEQYF
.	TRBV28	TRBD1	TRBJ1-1	TGTGCCAGCAGCGGGACAGGTAGACCGTGGGCTTTCTTT	CASSGTGRPWAFF
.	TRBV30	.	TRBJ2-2	TGTGCCTGGAGTTTAATAGCTGGCGGGGAGCTGTTTTTT	CAWSLIAGGELFF
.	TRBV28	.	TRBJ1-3	TGTGCCATCTCACGGGGGATCGGAAACACCATATATTTT	CAISRGIGNTIYF
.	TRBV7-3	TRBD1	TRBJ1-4	TGTGCCAGCAGCGCACAGGGGAGTGGGGAAAAACTGTTTTTT	CASSAQGSGEKLFF
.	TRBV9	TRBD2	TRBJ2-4	TGTGCCAGCAGCGTAGGATTCGGACTAGCGGGAGGAAACATTCAGTACTTC	CASSVGFGLAGGNIQYF
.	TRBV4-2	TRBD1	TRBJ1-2	TGTGCCAGCAGCCAAGATGGGGACAGAAGGGTCGGCTACACCTTC	CASSQDGDRRVGYTF
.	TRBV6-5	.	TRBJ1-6	TGTGCCAGCGAGTCCACCCGCAATTCACCCCTCCACTTT	CASESTRNSPLHF
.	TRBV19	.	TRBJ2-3	TGTGCCAGTAGTCAACCAGTACGCGGGGGCACAGATACGCAGTATTTT	CASSQPVRGGTDTQYF
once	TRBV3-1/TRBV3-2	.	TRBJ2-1	TGTGCCAGCAGCCAAGTGGGCAGACCTAATGAGCAGTTCTTC	CASSQVGRPNEQFF
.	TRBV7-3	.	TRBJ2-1	TGTGCCAGCAGCAAGGGGGCGGGGAACTACAATGAGCAGTTCTTC	CASSKGAGNYNEQFF
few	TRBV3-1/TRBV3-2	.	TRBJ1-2	TGTGCCAGCAGCCAATTGGCGGATGGCTACACCTTC	CASSQLADGYTF
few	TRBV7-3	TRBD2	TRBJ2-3	TGTGCCAGCAGCCCACTAGCGGGAGGAGGGGTGGATACGCAGTATTTT	CASSPLAGGGVDTQYF
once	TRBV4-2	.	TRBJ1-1	TGTGCCAGCAGCCAAGGGGGCGTGAACACTGAAGCTTTCTTT	CASSQGGVNTEAFF
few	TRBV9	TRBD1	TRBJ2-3	TGTGCCAGCAGCGCCGGGACAGCGACAGATACGCAGTATTTT	CASSAGTATDTQYF